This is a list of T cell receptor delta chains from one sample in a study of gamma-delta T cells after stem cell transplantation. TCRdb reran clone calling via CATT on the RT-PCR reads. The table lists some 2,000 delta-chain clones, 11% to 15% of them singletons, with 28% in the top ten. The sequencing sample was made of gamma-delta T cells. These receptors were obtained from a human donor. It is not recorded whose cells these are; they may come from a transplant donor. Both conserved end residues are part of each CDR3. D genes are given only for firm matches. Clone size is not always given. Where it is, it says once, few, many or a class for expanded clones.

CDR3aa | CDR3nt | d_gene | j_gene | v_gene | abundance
CACDTGGPSSWYTLQMFF | TGTGCCTGTGACACCGGTGGGCCCTCCTCCTGGTACACCCTACAGATGTTTTTC | NA | TRDJ3 | TRDV2 | few
CACDSLGDLPDKLIF | TGTGCCTGTGACAGCCTGGGGGATCTCCCCGATAAACTCATCTTT | TRDD3 | TRDJ1 | TRDV2 | NA
CACDRLGDTRGKLIF | TGTGCCTGTGATCGTCTGGGGGATACGCGGGGTAAACTCATCTTT | TRDD3 | TRDJ1 | TRDV2 | NA
CACDTLGDTLTAQLFF | TGTGCCTGTGACACCTTGGGGGATACTTTGACAGCACAACTCTTCTTT | TRDD3 | TRDJ2 | TRDV2 | few
CACDTLGGPHTDKLIF | TGTGCCTGTGACACACTGGGGGGGCCCCACACCGATAAACTCATCTTT | TRDD3 | TRDJ1 | TRDV2 | few
CACDTVVLGDTRDKLIF | TGTGCCTGTGACACGGTAGTACTGGGGGATACACGGGATAAACTCATCTTT | TRDD3 | TRDJ1 | TRDV2 | NA
CACELLGAHSYYTLQMFF | TGTGCCTGTGAACTTCTGGGGGCTCACTCCTATTACACCCTACAGATGTTTTTC | TRDD3 | TRDJ3 | TRDV2 | few
CACDPLLVSSWDTRQMFF | TGTGCCTGTGACCCTTTACTGGTTAGCTCCTGGGACACCCGACAGATGTTTTTC | NA | TRDJ3 | TRDV2 | medium-sized
CACDTVGDVTYTDKLIF | TGTGCCTGTGACACGGTGGGGGACGTAACCTACACCGATAAACTCATCTTT | TRDD3 | TRDJ1 | TRDV2 | few
CACSFVLGDSNTDKLIF | TGTGCCTGTTCTTTCGTACTGGGGGATAGTAACACCGATAAACTCATCTTT | TRDD3 | TRDJ1 | TRDV2 | medium-sized
CSVLLCSKGPRTGGYARAQLFF | NA | NA | TRDJ2 | TRAV29/DV5 | few
CACDKVVGDSLSWDTRQMFF | TGTGCCTGTGACAAAGTAGTGGGGGATTCTCTATCCTGGGACACCCGACAGATGTTTTTC | TRDD3 | TRDJ3 | TRDV2 | few
CACDKLGDLTAQLFF | TGTGCCTGTGACAAACTGGGGGATTTGACAGCACAACTCTTCTTT | TRDD3 | TRDJ2 | TRDV2 | NA
CACDRLGGGSSWDTRQMFF | TGTGCCTGTGACCGCCTAGGTGGGGGATCCTCCTGGGACACCCGACAGATGTTTTTC | TRDD3 | TRDJ3 | TRDV2 | NA
CALGETYLTPTTGDTLYGEGDKLIF | TGTGCTCTTGGGGAGACATACCTAACACCAACGACTGGGGATACGCTATATGGGGAAGGGGATAAACTCATCTTT | TRDD3 | TRDJ1 | TRDV1 | NA
CACDRMSTDKLIF | TGCGCCTGTGACCGAATGTCAACCGATAAACTCATCTTT | NA | TRDJ1 | TRDV2 | few
CACDTLGDSPDKLIF | TGTGCCTGTGACACCCTGGGGGATTCTCCCGATAAACTCATCTTT | TRDD3 | TRDJ1 | TRDV2 | large
CACDVLGDTGEADKLIF | TGTGCCTGTGATGTACTGGGGGATACAGGAGAGGCCGATAAACTCATCTTT | TRDD3 | TRDJ1 | TRDV2 | few
CACDRLGDKTGYTDKLIF | TGTGCCTGTGACCGACTGGGGGATAAGACGGGATACACCGATAAACTCATCTTT | TRDD3 | TRDJ1 | TRDV2 | large
CACDVLGASSWDTRQMFF | TGTGCCTGTGACGTACTGGGGGCTAGCTCCTGGGACACCCGACAGATGTTTTTC | TRDD3 | TRDJ3 | TRDV2 | few
CACDTLTRGWGIRGATDKLIF | TGTGCCTGTGACACCCTGACACGTGGGTGGGGGATACGCGGTGCCACCGATAAACTCATCTTT | TRDD3 | TRDJ1 | TRDV2 | NA
CACDSLRSLGDKPDKLIF | TGTGCCTGTGACTCCCTTCGAAGCCTGGGGGATAAACCCGATAAACTCATCTTT | TRDD3 | TRDJ1 | TRDV2 | few
CACDQLGTGRPDKLIF | TGTGCCTGTGATCAACTGGGGACCGGGCGGCCCGATAAACTCATCTTT | TRDD3 | TRDJ1 | TRDV2 | large
CACDALLGDTDKLIF | TGTGCCTGTGACGCCCTACTGGGGGATACCGATAAACTCATCTTT | TRDD3 | TRDJ1 | TRDV2 | few
CACDTVSGELGPPPKLIF | TGTGCCTGTGACACCGTGTCGGGGGAACTGGGTCCCCCTCCCAAACTCATCTTT | NA | TRDJ1 | TRDV2 | medium-sized
CACDTVPGGYRYTDKLIF | TGTGCCTGTGACACAGTCCCCGGGGGATACCGGTACACCGATAAACTCATCTTT | TRDD3 | TRDJ1 | TRDV2 | medium-sized
CACDGIGREADKLIF | TGTGCCTGTGACGGAATAGGAAGGGAGGCCGATAAACTCATCTTT | NA | TRDJ1 | TRDV2 | few
CACDSLLGGASTDKLIF | TGTGCCTGTGACTCCCTACTGGGGGGCGCGTCTACCGATAAACTCATCTTT | TRDD3 | TRDJ1 | TRDV2 | NA
CACDTLFVLGDMDSWDTRQMFF | TGTGCCTGTGACACCTTATTTGTACTGGGGGATATGGACTCCTGGGACACCCGACAGATGTTTTTC | TRDD3 | TRDJ3 | TRDV2 | NA
CAFGLPPYWGAISDKLIF | TGTGCCTTCGGCCTTCCTCCCTACTGGGGGGCGATCTCCGATAAACTCATCTTT | NA | TRDJ1 | TRDV3 | NA
CACDILGDKYTDKLIF | TGTGCCTGTGACATACTGGGGGACAAGTACACCGATAAACTCATCTTT | TRDD3 | TRDJ1 | TRDV2 | NA
CACDPLGEYTDKLIF | TGTGCCTGTGACCCACTGGGGGAGTACACCGATAAACTCATCTTT | TRDD3 | TRDJ1 | TRDV2 | NA
CACDRMILGDTRDRTDKLIF | TGTGCCTGTGACCGAATGATACTGGGGGATACGCGGGATAGGACCGATAAACTCATCTTT | TRDD3 | TRDJ1 | TRDV2 | NA
CACDTVGVWGKTSEYTDKLIF | TGTGCCTGTGACACCGTCGGCGTATGGGGGAAAACTTCAGAGTACACCGATAAACTCATCTTT | TRDD3 | TRDJ1 | TRDV2 | few
CACDKISSFGGYLGKLIF | TGTGCCTGTGACAAAATTTCCTCTTTTGGGGGATATTTGGGTAAACTCATCTTT | TRDD3 | TRDJ1 | TRDV2 | large
CACDTVLGDTPIKTDKLIF | TGTGCCTGTGACACCGTACTGGGGGATACGCCGATCAAAACCGATAAGCTCATCTTT | TRDD3 | TRDJ1 | TRDV2 | NA
CACAGLPTRGGGVTDKLIF | TGTGCCTGTGCGGGCCTTCCTACACGAGGTGGGGGGGTCACCGATAAACTCATCTTT | TRDD2 | TRDJ1 | TRDV2 | NA
CACDTVTLQRDKLIF | TGTGCCTGTGACACCGTGACCCTGCAACGCGATAAACTCATCTTT | NA | TRDJ1 | TRDV2 | NA
CACDPLGDTDKLIF | TGTGCCTGTGACCCACTGGGGGATACCGATAAACTCATCTTT | TRDD3 | TRDJ1 | TRDV2 | medium-sized
CACDTLGLLGDTLGTDKLIF | TGTGCCTGTGACACCCTCGGATTACTGGGGGATACGCTAGGCACCGATAAACTCATCTTT | TRDD3 | TRDJ1 | TRDV2 | NA
CACDPLGTGGGTDKLIF | TGTGCCTGTGACCCGCTCGGTACTGGGGGCGGCACCGATAAACTCATCTTT | TRDD3 | TRDJ1 | TRDV2 | NA
CACDTVPSGGYERDYDKLIF | TGTGCCTGTGACACCGTCCCGTCTGGGGGATACGAGAGGGACTACGATAAACTCATCTTT | TRDD3 | TRDJ1 | TRDV2 | NA
CACDPVLGKRPYTDKLIF | TGTGCCTGTGACCCTGTACTGGGGAAAAGGCCGTACACCGATAAACTCATCTTT | TRDD3 | TRDJ1 | TRDV2 | NA
CACDTVGLLGDATDKLIF | TGTGCCTGTGACACCGTAGGCTTACTGGGGGATGCCACCGATAAACTCATCTTT | TRDD3 | TRDJ1 | TRDV2 | medium-sized
CACDPILLGDTGDKLIF | TGTGCCTGTGATCCGATTTTACTGGGGGATACGGGTGATAAACTCATCTTT | TRDD3 | TRDJ1 | TRDV2 | NA
CACDTASYGGYDSFDTRQMFF | TGTGCCTGTGACACCGCGTCGTATGGGGGATACGATTCCTTCGACACCCGACAGATGTTTTTC | TRDD3 | TRDJ3 | TRDV2 | NA
CACDTITGGYRYTDKLIF | TGTGCCTGTGACACCATTACTGGGGGATACCGGTACACCGATAAACTCATCTTT | TRDD3 | TRDJ1 | TRDV2 | medium-sized
CACDPTGGVSSWDTRQMFF | TGTGCCTGTGACCCTACTGGGGGAGTGAGCTCCTGGGACACCCGACAGATGTTTTTC | TRDD3 | TRDJ3 | TRDV2 | NA
CACDYTGDTNTDKLIF | TGTGCCTGTGATTACACTGGGGACACAAACACCGATAAACTCATCTTT | TRDD3 | TRDJ1 | TRDV2 | few
CACDAMNTGGTYTDKLIF | TGTGCCTGTGACGCGATGAATACTGGGGGTACGTACACCGATAAACTCATCTTT | TRDD3 | TRDJ1 | TRDV2 | few
CACDTLGDPHDTDKLIF | TGTGCCTGTGACACGTTGGGGGATCCCCATGACACCGATAAACTCATCTTT | TRDD3 | TRDJ1 | TRDV2 | few
CACDTIGTDKLIF | TGTGCCTGTGACACCATCGGCACCGATAAACTCATCTTT | NA | TRDJ1 | TRDV2 | NA